The sequence of this T cell receptor beta chain was determined in a study of blood T cell repertoires in COVID-19. Unmatched junction bases numbered 15, after V lost 6 bases and J lost 4 bases. This CDR3 region has 16 residues. The germline CDR1 and CDR2 sequences are MDHEN and SYDVKM. Sequencing used immunoSEQ multiplex PCR; TCRdb keeps in-frame clones, though not all of them. The data hold fewer than 450,000 clones, with roughly 88% observed a single time. This chain uses TRBV28 with TRBJ2-7; TRBD2 matches at 7 bases. Sequences were obtained from PBMCs or T cells enriched from blood (not recorded which). The sequence was obtained from a man between 18 and 35 years old who had recovered from COVID-19. The CDR3 loop reads CASRPASAGRWYEQYF. The CDR3 coding sequence is TGTGCCAGCAGGCCGGCGTCAGCGGGAAGATGGTACGAGCAGTACTTC.